This T cell receptor beta chain was identified in a study of blood T cell repertoires in COVID-19. The CDR3 is 16 residues long. Germline V gives CDR1 SEHNR, CDR2 FQNEAQ (reference sequence). The J segment lost 6 bases and the V segment lost 5 bases, leaving 13 bases of the junction unmatched. The assay was immunoSEQ multiplex PCR, and TCRdb's table has in-frame clones only and misses some. There are fewer than 450,000 clones in the sample; approximately 84% occur only once, and roughly 1% lies in the top ten. Participants were aged about 18 to 95 years, lived in some 23 US areas, and enrolled virtually. Participants' own reports of clinical history determined their cohort assignment.

The sequencing sample was made of PBMCs or T cells enriched from blood (not recorded which). The receptor's source is a woman under 40 who had recovered from COVID-19. The chain joins TRBV7-9 to TRBJ2-1; 7 bases align to TRBD1. Here the CDR3 DNA reads TGTGCCAGCAGCCGGCAGGGACAGCTAAAAATCAATGAGCAGTTCTTC. Its protein is CASSRQGQLKINEQFF.